This T cell receptor beta chain was obtained from a study of blood T cells in healthy people across ages. Using a J-beta primer mix together with a sample-barcoded 5' primer, a second PCR was run for about 6 to 12 cycles. A single record per CDR3 protein comes from TCRdb applying MiXCR to the 5' RACE reads. The sample gives 500,000 to 700,000 distinct CDR3 sequences, roughly 31% of which show up once; about a sixth is in the top ten. This clonotype was detected a few times. After removal of 6 bases from V and 18 bases from J, the junction contained 1 base not matched to a gene. CDR3 length: 9 residues. From germline, CDR1 is SNHLY and CDR2 FYNNEI.

The sample comprised blood. V usage is TRBV2 and J usage is TRBJ2-6, with 8 bases lining up with TRBD1. This receptor was obtained from a woman aged 80 or older in good health. The CDR3 DNA reads TGTGCCAGCAGAGGGACAGGGACTTTC. Translating it yields CASRGTGTF.